This TCR beta chain derives from a study of shared clonotypes between healthy human individuals. Germline V gene lookup returns CDR1 SNHLY and CDR2 FYNNEI. This CDR3 comprises 11 residues. V was cut by 7 bases and J by 8 bases, with 11 bases left in between. Method: immunoSEQ multiplex PCR; TCRdb's copy keeps in-frame clones and lacks some. The sample lists 950,000 to 1,300,000 clones; approximately 68% were seen once. This chain uses TRBV2 with TRBJ1-2; no firm D call. The receptor comes from a man aged 18 to 30 in good health. The sequenced sample was memory CD4+ T cells sorted from blood. Subset noted: CD45RA-negative fraction. This CDR3 is CASNSDSGYTF. CDR3 bases: TGTGCCAGCAATTCCGATTCGGGCTACACCTTC.